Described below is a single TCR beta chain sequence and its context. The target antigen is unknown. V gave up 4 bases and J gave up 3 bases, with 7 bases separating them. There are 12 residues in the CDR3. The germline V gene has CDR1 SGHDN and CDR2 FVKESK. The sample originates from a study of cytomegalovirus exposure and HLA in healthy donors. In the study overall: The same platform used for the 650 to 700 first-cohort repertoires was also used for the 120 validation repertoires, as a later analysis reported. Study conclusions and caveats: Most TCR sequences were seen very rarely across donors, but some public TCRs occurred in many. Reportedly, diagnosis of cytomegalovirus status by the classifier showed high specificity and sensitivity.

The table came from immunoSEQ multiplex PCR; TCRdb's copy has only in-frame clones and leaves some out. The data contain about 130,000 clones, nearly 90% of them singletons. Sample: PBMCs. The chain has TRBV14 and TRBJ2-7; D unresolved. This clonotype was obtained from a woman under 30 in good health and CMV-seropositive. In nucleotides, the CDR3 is TGTGCCAGCAGCCGCAGGAACTACGAGCAGTACTTC. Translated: CASSRRNYEQYF.